This T cell receptor beta chain is drawn from a study of blood T cell repertoires in COVID-19. Study information: Spain, Italy and the United States supplied samples that represented acute and convalescent COVID-19. From T cells, B-cell-depleted T cells, or PBMCs came the material, which was cDNA or gDNA.

This CDR3 region has 14 residues. V was trimmed by 0 bases and J by 8 bases, leaving 12 bases between them. Germline CDR1 and CDR2: SGHRS and YFSETQ. Original processing notes: How many nucleated cells were present was estimated from reference gene primer amplification. Sequenced by immunoSEQ multiplex PCR; TCRdb stores in-frame clones only, minus some. V, J and clone size derive from that table, while D and trimming were established from the DNA sequence. The table has approximately 260,000 clones, around 86% seen once. This clonotype was obtained from a young man with active or convalescent COVID-19. Sequencing was carried out using peripheral blood. This rearrangement joins TRBV5-1 to TRBJ2-4, with D possibly being TRBD1 (5 bases). CDR3 sequence: CASSLGQGRDIQYF. In DNA form, the CDR3 reads TGCGCCAGCAGCTTGGGCCAGGGTAGGGACATTCAGTACTTC.